This entry describes one T cell receptor (beta chain). Per germline, CDR1 SGHRS and CDR2 YFSETQ. V was clipped by 0 bases and J by 5 bases; unmatched bases: 11. The CDR3 runs 17 residues. The data were taken from a study of blood T cell repertoires in COVID-19. Original analysis: How many nucleated cells were present was estimated from reference gene primer amplification. Clones were read by immunoSEQ multiplex PCR, and TCRdb kept only the in-frame ones, dropping some. For V, J and clone size, that table is used; D and trimming come from the DNA. The sample has 210,000 or so clones, over 75% seen once.

This chain connects TRBV5-1 to TRBJ2-1; 7 nucleotides match TRBD1. Source material: PBMCs or T cells enriched from blood (not recorded which). This receptor was identified in a man between 25 and 39 years old with acute COVID-19. Here the CDR3 reads CASSLGQGVILDNEQFF. The CDR3 DNA reads as TGCGCCAGCAGCTTGGGACAGGGTGTGATTTTGGACAATGAGCAGTTCTTC.